This T cell receptor (beta chain) came from a study of early T cells in non-severe SARS-CoV-2 infection. Between the trimmed V and J ends, which lost 2 bases and 7 bases, there was a span of 12 bases. Germline V gene sequence: CDR1 SEHNR, CDR2 FQNEAQ (reference sequence). The CDR3 contains 14 residues. This clonotype was detected many times. Using its own MiXCR run on the 5' RACE reads, TCRdb lists one record per CDR3 protein. The sample includes roughly 60,000 distinct CDR3 sequences, around an eighth of them seen just once. This chain joins TRBV7-9 and TRBJ2-1; no definite D call. The sequenced sample was whole blood. The source of this sequence is an adult who was a healthcare worker with PCR-confirmed SARS-CoV-2 infection or an uninfected control (not recorded which). The CDR3 loop reads CASSLYIDPNEQFF. CDR3 DNA: TGTGCCAGCAGCTTATATATCGATCCGAATGAGCAGTTCTTC.